A single T cell receptor beta chain is shown here with its context. Its antigen is currently unknown. The assay was immunoSEQ multiplex PCR, and TCRdb's table has in-frame clones only and misses some. This sample has about 39,000 clones; 68% occur once, and the top ten carry roughly 6.9%. With cryopreserved PBMCs as the source, roughly 2 micrograms of genomic DNA went to TCR beta libraries. The data are from a study of cytotoxic CD8 clonotypes in ibrutinib-treated CLL. Findings of the study overall: Sampling times (in sustained-remission versus progressing patients) were not the same. Increased clonality at ibrutinib response gave way to a return toward baseline at progression.

The CDR3 runs 14 residues. Germline loops: CDR1 SGHRS, CDR2 YFSETQ. The germline V and J ends were trimmed by 2 bases and 7 bases, with 12 bases remaining between them. The specimen was PBMCs, collected at disease progression, from a patient treated with ibrutinib. The chain carries TRBV5-1 and TRBJ2-2, with D possibly matching TRBD2 (6 bases). The sequence derives from a human donor with chronic lymphocytic leukemia. The CDR3 region is CASSFTRGNGELFF. CDR3 DNA: TGCGCCAGCAGCTTCACCCGGGGGAACGGGGAGCTGTTTTTT.